This T cell receptor beta chain came from a study of blood T cell repertoires in COVID-19. At the level of the study: Specimens from acute and convalescent COVID-19 originated in the United States, Italy and Spain. The analysed material was cDNA or gDNA that came from T cells, B-cell-depleted T cells, or PBMCs.

The germline V gene encodes CDR1 MGHRA and CDR2 YSYEKL. The CDR3 is 16 residues long. The V segment lost 1 base and the J segment 5 bases; nucleotides outside the gene matches: 2. Methods used by the authors: Using reference gene primer amplification, nucleated cell counts were estimated. The method was immunoSEQ multiplex PCR; TCRdb's version includes in-frame clones alone and lacks a portion of them. That table is the source of V, J and clone size, and D and trimming were worked out from the DNA. The table has around 81,000 clones, around 80% seen once. The V call is TRBV4-1, the J call TRBJ2-2, with 12 bases identical to TRBD2. Sequenced material: peripheral blood. The receptor comes from a human donor in a cohort sampled during active COVID-19. The CDR3 coding sequence is TGCGCCAGCAGCCAAGGCGGACTAGCGGGGACCGGGGAGCTGTTTTTT. Translation gives CASSQGGLAGTGELFF.